This TCR beta chain is drawn from a study of blood T cell repertoires in COVID-19. Study summary: PBMCs, B-cell-depleted T cells, or T cells provided the cDNA or gDNA that made up the material.

This CDR3 is 14 amino acids long. Germline loops: CDR1 MNHNY, CDR2 SVGAGI (reference sequence). V lost 0 bases, J lost 6 bases, and 12 bases lay in between. Original processing methods: Researchers report that nucleated cell counts were estimated from reference gene primer amplification. The method was immunoSEQ multiplex PCR; TCRdb's version includes in-frame clones alone and lacks a portion of them. V, J and clone size derive from that table, while D and trimming were established from the DNA sequence. The sample yields roughly 30,000 clones, approximately 93% seen once. In its sample, this clone was seen once.

The origin of this receptor is a woman in her 70s with COVID-19, enrolled during active disease. The chain joins TRBV6-6 to TRBJ2-7, with a possible D match to TRBD2 (6 bases). The source material was peripheral blood. The CDR3 DNA is TGTGCCAGCAGTTACTCGGGGGGTAGACCCGAGCAGTACTTC. It translates to CASSYSGGRPEQYF.